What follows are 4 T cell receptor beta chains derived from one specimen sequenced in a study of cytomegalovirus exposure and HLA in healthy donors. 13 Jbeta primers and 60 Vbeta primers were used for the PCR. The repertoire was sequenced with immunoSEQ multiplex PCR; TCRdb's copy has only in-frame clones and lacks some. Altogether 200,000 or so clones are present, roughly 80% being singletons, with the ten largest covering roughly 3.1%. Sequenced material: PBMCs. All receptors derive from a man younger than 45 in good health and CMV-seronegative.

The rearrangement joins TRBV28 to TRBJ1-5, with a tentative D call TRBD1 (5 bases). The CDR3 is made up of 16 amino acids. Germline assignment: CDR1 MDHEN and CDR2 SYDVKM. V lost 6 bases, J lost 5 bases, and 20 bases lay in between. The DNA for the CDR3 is TGTGCCAGCAGCGCCAGGAGGGGATCGAAGGATCAGCCCCAGCATTTT. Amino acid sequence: CASSARRGSKDQPQHF.

The CDR3 bases are TGTGCCAGCAGTTTTGGAGGGGACACTGAAGCTTTCTTT. Its translation: CASSFGGDTEAFF. The chain joins TRBV27 to TRBJ1-1; D is perhaps TRBD1 (5 bases). Trimming shortened V by 3 bases and J by 3 bases, and 8 bases separated the two germline ends. Per the germline V gene, CDR1 is MNHEY and CDR2 is SMNVEV (reference sequence). This CDR3 spans 13 amino acids.

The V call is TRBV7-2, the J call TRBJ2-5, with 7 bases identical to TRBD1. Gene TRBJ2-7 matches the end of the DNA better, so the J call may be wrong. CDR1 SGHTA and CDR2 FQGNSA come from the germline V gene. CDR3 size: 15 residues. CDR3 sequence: CASSPPGQRIYEQYF. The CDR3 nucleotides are TGTGCCAGCAGCCCTCCGGGACAGAGGATCTACGAGCAGTACTTC.

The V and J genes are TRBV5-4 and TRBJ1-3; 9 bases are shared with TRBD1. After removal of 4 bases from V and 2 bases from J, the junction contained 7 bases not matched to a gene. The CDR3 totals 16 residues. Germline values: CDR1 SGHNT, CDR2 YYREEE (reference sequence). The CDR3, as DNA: TGTGCCAGCAGCCTCGGACAGGGGAGGGCTGGAAACACCATATATTTT. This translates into CASSLGQGRAGNTIYF.